Listed below are T cell receptor beta chains from one sample, sequenced in a study of blood T cell repertoires in COVID-19. Generated by immunoSEQ multiplex PCR, the TCRdb table keeps only in-frame clones and is missing some. Here the sample spans more than 200,000 clones, approximately 83% being singletons. The sequenced material came from peripheral blood. All receptors come from a man aged 35 to 55 with acute or convalescent COVID-19. The CDR3 runs from the conserved cysteine through the conserved F or W. Fields, in order: CDR3 DNA, CDR3 protein, J gene, D gene, clone size, V gene. The D gene is left open where the match is weak. Not all rows give a size; the values are once, few, many and, for expanded clones, a class.

CDR3 DNA: TGTGCCTGGAGTGCGACAGGGGGCCTAGAGACCCAGTACTTC; CDR3 protein: CAWSATGGLETQYF; J gene: TRBJ2-5; D gene: TRBD1; clone size: .; V gene: TRBV30
CDR3 DNA: TGTGCCAGCAGCTTAGCGCGGGGGCGGGAGACCCAGTACTTC; CDR3 protein: CASSLARGRETQYF; J gene: TRBJ2-5; D gene: .; clone size: once; V gene: TRBV11-1
CDR3 DNA: TGTGCCAGCAGCTTAACAGGACCAACTAATGAAAAACTGTTTTTT; CDR3 protein: CASSLTGPTNEKLFF; J gene: TRBJ1-4; D gene: .; clone size: .; V gene: TRBV7-2
CDR3 DNA: TGTGCCAGTAGTATCACCCTAGCGAAAAACTACGAGCAGTACTTC; CDR3 protein: CASSITLAKNYEQYF; J gene: TRBJ2-7; D gene: .; clone size: .; V gene: TRBV19
CDR3 DNA: TGTGCCAGCAGCTTGGACCAGGGGAGAAATTCACCCCTCCACTTT; CDR3 protein: CASSLDQGRNSPLHF; J gene: TRBJ1-6; D gene: .; clone size: .; V gene: TRBV5-4
CDR3 DNA: TGCGCCAGCAGCTTGGGACAGGGCTCAACTAATGAAAAACTGTTTTTT; CDR3 protein: CASSLGQGSTNEKLFF; J gene: TRBJ1-4; D gene: TRBD1; clone size: .; V gene: TRBV5-1
CDR3 DNA: TGTGCCAGCAGCCAAGGGTCCGGGAGCAATCAGCCCCAGCATTTT; CDR3 protein: CASSQGSGSNQPQHF; J gene: TRBJ1-5; D gene: .; clone size: .; V gene: TRBV3-1/TRBV3-2
CDR3 DNA: TGTGCCAGCAGCCCCAACACATACAATCAGCCCCAGCATTTT; CDR3 protein: CASSPNTYNQPQHF; J gene: TRBJ1-5; D gene: .; clone size: .; V gene: TRBV7-9
CDR3 DNA: TGTGCCAGCAGTGAACAGGGCTTTCGTGGCTACACCTTC; CDR3 protein: CASSEQGFRGYTF; J gene: TRBJ1-2; D gene: .; clone size: .; V gene: TRBV12-3/TRBV12-4
CDR3 DNA: TGTGCCAGCTCTTTGACAGGGTTCACTGGAAACACCATATATTTT; CDR3 protein: CASSLTGFTGNTIYF; J gene: TRBJ1-3; D gene: TRBD1; clone size: .; V gene: TRBV6-5
CDR3 DNA: TGTGCCAGCATAGGGGCGGGAGGGTACACCGGGGAGCTGTTTTTT; CDR3 protein: CASIGAGGYTGELFF; J gene: TRBJ2-2; D gene: TRBD2; clone size: .; V gene: TRBV7-2
CDR3 DNA: TGTGCCACCAGCAGAGATCTTGGCAGGGGGTCGGGAGCTTTCTTT; CDR3 protein: CATSRDLGRGSGAFF; J gene: TRBJ1-1; D gene: TRBD1; clone size: .; V gene: TRBV15
CDR3 DNA: TGTGCCAGCAGCGTAGTTGGAGGCCATAATTCACCCCTCCACTTT; CDR3 protein: CASSVVGGHNSPLHF; J gene: TRBJ1-6; D gene: .; clone size: .; V gene: TRBV9
CDR3 DNA: TGTGCCAGCAGCTTCGCAGGCCTTTCAAATTCACCCCTCCACTTT; CDR3 protein: CASSFAGLSNSPLHF; J gene: TRBJ1-6; D gene: .; clone size: .; V gene: TRBV7-9
CDR3 DNA: TGTGCCAGCAGCTTCGCCACAGGGGGAGGTGGAAACACCATATATTTT; CDR3 protein: CASSFATGGGGNTIYF; J gene: TRBJ1-3; D gene: TRBD1; clone size: .; V gene: TRBV7-2
CDR3 DNA: TGTGCCAGCAGCTTGGAGGGATCCTACAATGAGCAGTTCTTC; CDR3 protein: CASSLEGSYNEQFF; J gene: TRBJ2-1; D gene: .; clone size: .; V gene: TRBV13
CDR3 DNA: TGCGCCAGCAGCCAAGATTGGAGGACAGGGGGGAATGAGCAGTTCTTC; CDR3 protein: CASSQDWRTGGNEQFF; J gene: TRBJ2-1; D gene: TRBD1; clone size: .; V gene: TRBV4-3
CDR3 DNA: TGCGCCAGCAGCCCAGGTGATCGCAATCAGCCCCAGCATTTT; CDR3 protein: CASSPGDRNQPQHF; J gene: TRBJ1-5; D gene: .; clone size: .; V gene: TRBV4-1
CDR3 DNA: TGTGCCAGCAGCTTAGATCGGGGCAATCAGCCCCAGCATTTT; CDR3 protein: CASSLDRGNQPQHF; J gene: TRBJ1-5; D gene: .; clone size: .; V gene: TRBV11-2
CDR3 DNA: TGTGCCAGCAGCCTTCCTAGAACTAGCACAGATACGCAGTATTTT; CDR3 protein: CASSLPRTSTDTQYF; J gene: TRBJ2-3; D gene: .; clone size: .; V gene: TRBV5-4
CDR3 DNA: TGTGCCAGCAGCTCCGACAGGCCGCCCTACGAGCAGTACTTC; CDR3 protein: CASSSDRPPYEQYF; J gene: TRBJ2-7; D gene: .; clone size: .; V gene: TRBV11-1
CDR3 DNA: TGTGCCAGAAGCCAGGACAGACAACCCACAGATACGCAGTATTTT; CDR3 protein: CARSQDRQPTDTQYF; J gene: TRBJ2-3; D gene: .; clone size: .; V gene: TRBV5-3
CDR3 DNA: TGTGCCGCGACGGGTTTCCCGAACACTGAAGCTTTCTTT; CDR3 protein: CAATGFPNTEAFF; J gene: TRBJ1-1; D gene: .; clone size: .; V gene: TRBV6-6
CDR3 DNA: TGTGCCAGCAGCCGTCCTCTAGCGGGAAGAGAGACCCAGTACTTC; CDR3 protein: CASSRPLAGRETQYF; J gene: TRBJ2-5; D gene: TRBD2; clone size: .; V gene: TRBV7-2
CDR3 DNA: TGTGCCAGCAGATTCACGATAGGGACAGGGTTATCACCCCTCCACTTT; CDR3 protein: CASRFTIGTGLSPLHF; J gene: TRBJ1-6; D gene: TRBD1; clone size: .; V gene: TRBV27
CDR3 DNA: TGTGCCAGCCAAGGAGGGGTCTCTGTCTATGGCTACACCTTC; CDR3 protein: CASQGGVSVYGYTF; J gene: TRBJ1-2; D gene: .; clone size: .; V gene: TRBV2
CDR3 DNA: TGTGCCAGCAGTTTAGCAGGGGGCTACGAGCAGTACTTC; CDR3 protein: CASSLAGGYEQYF; J gene: TRBJ2-7; D gene: .; clone size: .; V gene: TRBV12-3/TRBV12-4
CDR3 DNA: TGCGCCAGCAGCTTGCTTTCCGGGAGAGATACCGGGGAGCTGTTTTTT; CDR3 protein: CASSLLSGRDTGELFF; J gene: TRBJ2-2; D gene: .; clone size: .; V gene: TRBV5-1
CDR3 DNA: TGTGCCACCCAAGGGGGCAATCAGCCCCAGCATTTT; CDR3 protein: CATQGGNQPQHF; J gene: TRBJ1-5; D gene: .; clone size: .; V gene: TRBV12-3/TRBV12-4
CDR3 DNA: TGTGCCAGCAGGGTCGGACTAGCGGGTAGGAATGAGCAGTTCTTC; CDR3 protein: CASRVGLAGRNEQFF; J gene: TRBJ2-1; D gene: TRBD2; clone size: .; V gene: TRBV6-5
CDR3 DNA: TGTGCCAGCAGCTTGGTACAGGGGAGGACTGAAGCTTTCTTT; CDR3 protein: CASSLVQGRTEAFF; J gene: TRBJ1-1; D gene: TRBD1; clone size: .; V gene: TRBV5-5
CDR3 DNA: TGTGCCTGGAGTCATCGTCAGGGAGGTGAAAAACTGTTTTTT; CDR3 protein: CAWSHRQGGEKLFF; J gene: TRBJ1-4; D gene: .; clone size: .; V gene: TRBV30
CDR3 DNA: TGTGCCAGCAGCCCAGGGGGCTACGAGCAGTACTTC; CDR3 protein: CASSPGGYEQYF; J gene: TRBJ2-7; D gene: TRBD1; clone size: .; V gene: TRBV28
CDR3 DNA: TGCAGCGTGGGGGGACAGAACTATGGCTACACCTTC; CDR3 protein: CSVGGQNYGYTF; J gene: TRBJ1-2; D gene: TRBD1; clone size: once; V gene: TRBV29-1
CDR3 DNA: TGTGCCAGCAGGGTAAAAGTGGGGGGGGCTGGAAACACCATATATTTT; CDR3 protein: CASRVKVGGAGNTIYF; J gene: TRBJ1-3; D gene: .; clone size: .; V gene: TRBV7-2
CDR3 DNA: TGTGCCAGCAGTGACGAAATTTTGGACAGGGTGGCTGGAAACACCATATATTTT; CDR3 protein: CASSDEILDRVAGNTIYF; J gene: TRBJ1-3; D gene: TRBD1; clone size: .; V gene: TRBV6-4
CDR3 DNA: TGTGCCACCAGCGCAGGGGCTTCCTCTGGAAACACCATATATTTT; CDR3 protein: CATSAGASSGNTIYF; J gene: TRBJ1-3; D gene: .; clone size: .; V gene: TRBV18
CDR3 DNA: TGTGCCAGCAGCTCTACCCTCGAACTAGCGGGGTTCACAGATACGCAGTATTTT; CDR3 protein: CASSSTLELAGFTDTQYF; J gene: TRBJ2-3; D gene: TRBD2; clone size: once; V gene: TRBV7-8
CDR3 DNA: TGTGCCTGGAGTGTCGGGACAGATAATTCACCCCTCCACTTT; CDR3 protein: CAWSVGTDNSPLHF; J gene: TRBJ1-6; D gene: TRBD1; clone size: .; V gene: TRBV30
CDR3 DNA: TGTGCCAGCAGACTAACCGACTATGGCTACACCTTC; CDR3 protein: CASRLTDYGYTF; J gene: TRBJ1-2; D gene: .; clone size: once; V gene: TRBV2
CDR3 DNA: TGTGCCAGTAGTAGGAGCGGGTCCCTGGGCAATGAGCAGTTCTTC; CDR3 protein: CASSRSGSLGNEQFF; J gene: TRBJ2-1; D gene: .; clone size: .; V gene: TRBV19
CDR3 DNA: TGTGCCAGCAGTTTATACAGGGAGTTCTATGGCTACACCTTC; CDR3 protein: CASSLYREFYGYTF; J gene: TRBJ1-2; D gene: .; clone size: .; V gene: TRBV28
CDR3 DNA: TGTGCCAGTAGTGAACAGGGGGCAGGGGAAAAACTGTTTTTT; CDR3 protein: CASSEQGAGEKLFF; J gene: TRBJ1-4; D gene: TRBD1; clone size: once; V gene: TRBV19
CDR3 DNA: TGTGCCAGCAGCCCCGTGGGCGGGACGTCTACCTACGAGCAGTACTTC; CDR3 protein: CASSPVGGTSTYEQYF; J gene: TRBJ2-7; D gene: .; clone size: .; V gene: TRBV7-3
CDR3 DNA: TGCGCCAGCAGCTTGGATGGACAGCGGACCGGGGAGCTGTTTTTT; CDR3 protein: CASSLDGQRTGELFF; J gene: TRBJ2-2; D gene: .; clone size: .; V gene: TRBV5-1
CDR3 DNA: TGTGCCTGGAGTCCCGGCAGAGGGACCGGGGAGCTGTTTTTT; CDR3 protein: CAWSPGRGTGELFF; J gene: TRBJ2-2; D gene: .; clone size: .; V gene: TRBV30
CDR3 DNA: TGTGCCAGCAGCCAAGTAATGCAGGGTGATGAAAAACTGTTTTTT; CDR3 protein: CASSQVMQGDEKLFF; J gene: TRBJ1-4; D gene: .; clone size: .; V gene: TRBV4-2
CDR3 DNA: TGTGCCAGCAGCCTACAGGGGGCCAGCACCGGGGAGCTGTTTTTT; CDR3 protein: CASSLQGASTGELFF; J gene: TRBJ2-2; D gene: TRBD1; clone size: .; V gene: TRBV3-1/TRBV3-2
CDR3 DNA: TGTGCCAGTAGCCTACAGGTCCCAACTAACTATGGCTACACCTTC; CDR3 protein: CASSLQVPTNYGYTF; J gene: TRBJ1-2; D gene: .; clone size: .; V gene: TRBV19
CDR3 DNA: TGTGCCAGCAGTTTATACGCCTTGGAGGGGACTGAAGCTTTCTTT; CDR3 protein: CASSLYALEGTEAFF; J gene: TRBJ1-1; D gene: .; clone size: .; V gene: TRBV27
CDR3 DNA: TGTGCCAGCAGCGTAGTCGGACTAGCGGGAGATGAGCAGTTCTTC; CDR3 protein: CASSVVGLAGDEQFF; J gene: TRBJ2-1; D gene: TRBD2; clone size: .; V gene: TRBV9
CDR3 DNA: TGCAGCGTAGGACAGGGTAGAAACATTCAGTACTTC; CDR3 protein: CSVGQGRNIQYF; J gene: TRBJ2-4; D gene: TRBD1; clone size: .; V gene: TRBV29-1
CDR3 DNA: TGCAGCGTCGAAGGCAGGGATTACGAGCAGTACTTC; CDR3 protein: CSVEGRDYEQYF; J gene: TRBJ2-7; D gene: .; clone size: .; V gene: TRBV29-1
CDR3 DNA: TGTGCCAGCAGTATCAGGGGTCTAGCCCCTTTTAACTATGGCTACACCTTC; CDR3 protein: CASSIRGLAPFNYGYTF; J gene: TRBJ1-2; D gene: .; clone size: .; V gene: TRBV27
CDR3 DNA: TGTGCCAGCAGTTACTCGACCTCAGGGGAGTACGAAGGCTACACCTTC; CDR3 protein: CASSYSTSGEYEGYTF; J gene: TRBJ1-2; D gene: .; clone size: .; V gene: TRBV6-6